Below are 11 T cell receptor beta chains sequenced from a single sample in a study of blood T cell repertoires in COVID-19. The data were produced by immunoSEQ multiplex PCR, yet TCRdb's version contains in-frame clones alone and is incomplete. The data contain under 300,000 clones, roughly nine tenths of them singletons. The sequenced sample consisted of peripheral blood. These receptors came from a man between 60 and 75 years old with acute or convalescent COVID-19.

This clone appeared a single time. V and J are TRBV28 and TRBJ1-6; D might be TRBD1 (5 bases). The CDR3 extends over 16 amino acids. Trimming took 4 bases from V and 9 from J, leaving 19 bases between them. Germline values: CDR1 MDHEN, CDR2 SYDVKM. The DNA for the CDR3 is TGTGCCAGCAGTTCAAGAGACAGTTTACTCGTTTCACCCCTCCACTTT. Protein product: CASSSRDSLLVSPLHF.

The rearrangement uses TRBV7-2 and TRBJ1-1; TRBD1 matches 10 bases. The germline gives CDR1 SGHTA, CDR2 FQGNSA. V trimming: 4 bases; J trimming: 0 bases; junction bases outside the gene matches: 5. CDR3 size: 16 residues. CDR3: CASSYRQGALNTEAFF. The CDR3 region has the DNA TGTGCCAGCAGCTACCGACAGGGGGCGCTGAACACTGAAGCTTTCTTT.

This clone occurred a few times. The CDR3 loop is CASSHGESGNTIYF. In DNA form, the CDR3 reads TGTGCCAGCAGCCACGGGGAGTCTGGAAACACCATATATTTT. This sequence joins TRBV28 and TRBJ1-3; unclear D gene. The ends were cut back, 6 bases at V and 1 base at J, with 10 bases in the middle. There are 14 residues in the CDR3. Looked up from germline, CDR1 is MDHEN and CDR2 is SYDVKM. The full variable domain, rest sourced from reference TRBV28 and TRBJ1-3, is DVKVTQSSRYLVKRTGEKVFLECVQDMDHENMFWYRQDPGLGLRLIYFSYDVKMKEKGDIPEGYSVSREKKERFSLILESASTNQTSMYLCASSHGESGNTIYFGEGSWLTVV.

The chain is built from TRBV7-3 and TRBJ2-7; 9 bases agree with TRBD2. This CDR3 comprises 15 residues. Germline CDR1 SGHTA, CDR2 FQGTGA. J was trimmed by 0 bases and V by 8 bases; bases with no gene match: 8. The CDR3 loop is CASGLAGSGSYEQYF. The CDR3 DNA is TGTGCCAGCGGCCTAGCGGGATCCGGCTCCTACGAGCAGTACTTC.

This rearrangement joins TRBV28 to TRBJ1-2; 12 nucleotides align to TRBD1. The ends lost 5 bases at V and 0 bases at J; junction bases unmatched: 7. Per germline, CDR1 MDHEN and CDR2 SYDVKM. CDR3 length: 17 residues. DNA for the CDR3: TGTGCCAGCAGTACCGCGGGACAGGGGGCGGCTAACTATGGCTACACCTTC. The encoded protein is CASSTAGQGAANYGYTF.

This clone has a handful of counts. The same CDR3 can be traced to other DNA sequences in this sample. The V and J genes are TRBV6-1 and TRBJ1-5; the match to TRBD1 covers 7 bases. Germline V CDR1 and CDR2: MNHNS, SASEGT. The V segment lost 0 bases and the J segment 2 bases; nucleotides outside the gene matches: 4. This CDR3 has 16 residues. CDR3 in DNA: TGTGCCAGCAGTGAAGCATTAGGGGGCCGCAATCAGCCCCAGCATTTT. This encodes CASSEALGGRNQPQHF.

The V gene is TRBV9, the J gene TRBJ1-6; 12 bases match TRBD1. Germline V lookup: CDR1 SGDLS, CDR2 YYNGEE. The ends lost 3 bases at V and 3 bases at J; junction bases unmatched: 4. The CDR3 runs to 17 residues. CDR3 residues: CASSGGTGGFYNSPLHF. CDR3 DNA: TGTGCCAGCAGCGGCGGGACAGGGGGCTTCTATAATTCACCCCTCCACTTT.

The chain is built from TRBV12-5 and TRBJ2-3, with D tentatively TRBD1 (6 bases). Looked up from germline, CDR1 is LGHNT and CDR2 is FRNRAP. The CDR3 has 17 residues. V lost 0 bases, J lost 1 base, and 14 bases lay in between. The CDR3 is CASGLVAGDGGTDTQYF. The DNA of the CDR3 is TGTGCTAGTGGTTTGGTAGCAGGGGATGGTGGCACAGATACGCAGTATTTT.

V gene TRBV27 combines with J gene TRBJ2-1; TRBD2 aligns across 12 bases. CDR1 is MNHEY, CDR2 SMNVEV, per germline (reference sequence). The CDR3 covers 15 residues. V gave up 2 bases and J gave up 5 bases; unmatched junction bases: 1. The DNA of the CDR3 is TGTGCCAGCAGTTTAGGACTAGCGGGAAACAATGAGCAGTTCTTC. Translating it yields CASSLGLAGNNEQFF.

The CDR3 DNA follows: TGTGCCAGCAGGGCCTGGACAGGGGGCTACAATGAGCAGTTCTTC. Translating it yields CASRAWTGGYNEQFF. This chain joins TRBV13 and TRBJ2-1; 10 positions agree with TRBD1. The length of the CDR3 is 15 residues. Germline V gene lookup returns CDR1 PRHDT and CDR2 FYEKMQ (reference sequence). Trimming cost V 6 bases and J 3 bases; bases outside gene matches: 5.

V gene TRBV7-3 combines with J gene TRBJ2-6; D not resolved. V lost 5 bases and J 0 bases, leaving 14 bases between the germline ends. The CDR3 is 17 residues long. CDR1 and CDR2 (germline): SGHTA, FQGTGA. In DNA form, the CDR3 reads TGTGCCAGCAGCCCCATTGGCAGGAACTCTGGGGCCAACGTCCTGACTTTC. Protein product: CASSPIGRNSGANVLTF.